This T cell receptor beta chain originates from a study of cytomegalovirus exposure and HLA in healthy donors. Whole-study results and caveats: A later analysis linked a missense DCLRE1C variant to TCR beta V- and J-gene trimming. Looking again later, the authors saw that most CMV-associated TCR beta chains seemed HLA-restricted. Cytomegalovirus status, reportedly, was diagnosed with high specificity and sensitivity by the classifier.

The CDR3 has 11 residues. The germline gives CDR1 SGHRS, CDR2 YFSETQ. Trimming shortened V by 4 bases and J by 6 bases, and 8 bases separated the two germline ends. As regards this clone: Its matching antigen is unknown.

PCR was performed using 60 Vbeta and 13 Jbeta primers. Clones were sequenced by immunoSEQ multiplex PCR, and TCRdb holds only the in-frame ones, with some missing. The sample contains approximately 220,000 clones, roughly 79% of which appear only once. The sequenced sample consisted of PBMCs. The receptor comes from a man younger than 35 in good health and CMV-seronegative. V is TRBV5-1 and J is TRBJ2-7; a weak D match, TRBD2 (6 bases). CDR3 loop: CASSEEGEQYF. CDR3 DNA sequence: TGCGCCAGCAGCGAGGAGGGCGAGCAGTACTTC.